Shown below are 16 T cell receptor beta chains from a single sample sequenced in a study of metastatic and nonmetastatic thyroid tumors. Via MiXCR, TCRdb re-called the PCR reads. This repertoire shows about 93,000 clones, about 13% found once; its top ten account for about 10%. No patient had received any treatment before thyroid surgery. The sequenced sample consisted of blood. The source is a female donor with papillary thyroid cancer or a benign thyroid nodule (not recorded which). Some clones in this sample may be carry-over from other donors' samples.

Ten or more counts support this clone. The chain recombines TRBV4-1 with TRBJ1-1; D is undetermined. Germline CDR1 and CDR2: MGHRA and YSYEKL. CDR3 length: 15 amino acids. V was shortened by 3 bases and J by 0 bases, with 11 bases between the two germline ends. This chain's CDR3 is CASSQRAGMNTEAFF. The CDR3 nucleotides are TGCGCCAGCAGCCAGAGGGCGGGGATGAACACTGAAGCTTTCTTT.

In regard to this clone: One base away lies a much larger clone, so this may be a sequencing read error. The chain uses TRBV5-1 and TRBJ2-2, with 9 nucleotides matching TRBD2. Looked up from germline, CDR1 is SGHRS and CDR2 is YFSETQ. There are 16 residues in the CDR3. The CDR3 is CASSSLAGINTGELFF. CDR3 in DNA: TGCGCCAGCAGCTCCCTAGCGGGGATTAACACCGGGGAGCTGTTCTTT.

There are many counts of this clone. Written as DNA, the CDR3 is TGCGCCAGCAGCTTGGATGCAGGGACGAACACTGAAGCTTTCTTT. Its translation is CASSLDAGTNTEAFF. The rearrangement links TRBV5-1 to TRBJ1-1; D perhaps matches TRBD1 (5 bases). Deletions cut 0 bases from V and 1 base from J, with 10 bases between. From germline, CDR1 is SGHRS and CDR2 YFSETQ. The CDR3 is 15 amino acids.

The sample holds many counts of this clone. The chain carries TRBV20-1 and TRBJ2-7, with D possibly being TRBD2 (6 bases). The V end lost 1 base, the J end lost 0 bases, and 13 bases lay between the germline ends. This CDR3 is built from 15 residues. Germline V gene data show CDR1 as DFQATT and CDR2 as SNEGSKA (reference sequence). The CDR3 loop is CSARVWASDSYEQYF. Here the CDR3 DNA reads TGCAGTGCTAGAGTTTGGGCTAGCGACTCCTACGAGCAGTACTTC.

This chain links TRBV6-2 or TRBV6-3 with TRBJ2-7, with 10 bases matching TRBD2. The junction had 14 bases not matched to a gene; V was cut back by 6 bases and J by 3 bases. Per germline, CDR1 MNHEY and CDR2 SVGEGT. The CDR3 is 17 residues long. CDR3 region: CASRTWTSGRPDYEQYF. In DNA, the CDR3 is TGTGCCAGCAGAACCTGGACTAGCGGCAGGCCGGACTACGAGCAGTACTTC.

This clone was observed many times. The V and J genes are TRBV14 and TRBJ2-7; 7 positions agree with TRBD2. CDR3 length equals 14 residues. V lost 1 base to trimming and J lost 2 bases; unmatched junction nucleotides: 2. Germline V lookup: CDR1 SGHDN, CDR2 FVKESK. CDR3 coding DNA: TGTGCCAGCAGCCAAGTAGGGAGGGCCTACGAGCAGTACTTC. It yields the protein CASSQVGRAYEQYF.

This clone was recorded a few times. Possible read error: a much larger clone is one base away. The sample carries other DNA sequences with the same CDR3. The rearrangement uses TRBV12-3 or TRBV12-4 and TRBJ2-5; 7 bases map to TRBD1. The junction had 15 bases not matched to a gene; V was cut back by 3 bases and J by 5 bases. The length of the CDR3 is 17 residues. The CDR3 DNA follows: TGTGCCAGCAGTTTCGCCCAGCCGGGACAGAGACAGGAGACCCAGTACTTC. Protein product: CASSFAQPGQRQETQYF.

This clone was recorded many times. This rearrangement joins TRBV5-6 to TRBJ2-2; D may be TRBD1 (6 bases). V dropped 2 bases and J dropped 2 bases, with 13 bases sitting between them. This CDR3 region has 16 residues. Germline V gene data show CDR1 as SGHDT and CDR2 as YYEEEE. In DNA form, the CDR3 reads TGTGCCAGCAGCTTAGGACAGCGTTCAAACACCGGGGAGCTGTTTTTT. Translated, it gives CASSLGQRSNTGELFF.

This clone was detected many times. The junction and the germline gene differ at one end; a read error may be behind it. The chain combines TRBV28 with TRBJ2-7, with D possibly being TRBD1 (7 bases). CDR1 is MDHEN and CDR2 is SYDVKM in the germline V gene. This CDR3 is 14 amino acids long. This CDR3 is CASTPAGTAYERYF. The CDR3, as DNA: TGTGCCAGCACTCCCGCGGGGACAGCTTACGAGCGGTACTTC.

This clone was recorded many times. CDR3 protein: CSARVGFTKQYTDTQYF. CDR3 coding DNA: TGCAGTGCTAGAGTTGGGTTCACGAAGCAATACACAGATACGCAGTATTTT. The chain employs TRBV20-1 and TRBJ2-3, with D unclear. Germline-derived CDR1 and CDR2 are DFQATT and SNEGSKA (reference sequence). The CDR3 is 17 amino acids. The V end lost 1 base, the J end lost 2 bases, and 19 bases lay between the germline ends.

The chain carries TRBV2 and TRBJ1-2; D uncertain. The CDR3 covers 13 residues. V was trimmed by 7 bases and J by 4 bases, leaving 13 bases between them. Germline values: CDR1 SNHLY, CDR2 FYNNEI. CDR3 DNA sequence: TGTGCCAGCAACTCCCTAAGAGGCTATGGCTACACCTTC. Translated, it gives CASNSLRGYGYTF. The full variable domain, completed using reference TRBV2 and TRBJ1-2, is EPEVTQTPSHQVTQMGQEVILRCVPISNHLYFYWYRQILGQKVEFLVSFYNNEISEKSEIFDDQFSVERPDGSNFTLKIRSTKLEDSAMYFCASNSLRGYGYTFGSGTRLTVV.

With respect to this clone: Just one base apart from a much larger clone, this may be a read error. CDR3 nucleotides: TGTGCCAGCATATGGGACAGGGTTCTGAATGAGCAGTTCTTC. Amino acid sequence: CASIWDRVLNEQFF. V is TRBV6-1 and J is TRBJ2-1; 9 bases map to TRBD1. Germline trimming cut 7 bases from V and 7 bases from J; bases unmatched to any gene: 8. Germline CDR1 is MNHNS and CDR2 is SASEGT. CDR3 length: 14 residues.

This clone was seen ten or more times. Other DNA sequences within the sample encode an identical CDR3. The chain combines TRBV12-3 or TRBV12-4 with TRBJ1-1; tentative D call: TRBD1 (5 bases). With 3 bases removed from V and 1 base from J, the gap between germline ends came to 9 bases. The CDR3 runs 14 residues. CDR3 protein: CASSFYRSNTEAFF. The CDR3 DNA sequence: TGTGCCAGCAGTTTCTACAGGTCGAACACTGAAGCTTTCTTT.

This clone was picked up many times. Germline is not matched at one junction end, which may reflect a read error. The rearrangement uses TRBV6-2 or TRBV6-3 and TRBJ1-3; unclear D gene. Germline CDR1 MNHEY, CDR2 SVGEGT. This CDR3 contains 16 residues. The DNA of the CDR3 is TGTGCCAGCAGTTACTCTCGGGTTCTGGCCACGGCGGGGAGAACTTTT. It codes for CASSYSRVLATAGRTF.

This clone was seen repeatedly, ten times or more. Written as DNA, the CDR3 is TGTGCCACCCCGCTGAGGGGAGGCACCGGGGAGCTGTTTTTT. It codes for CATPLRGGTGELFF. The chain joins TRBV24-1 to TRBJ2-2, with D perhaps matching TRBD2 (6 bases). Deletions cut 9 bases from V and 4 bases from J, with 14 bases between. Per germline, CDR1 KGHDR and CDR2 SFDVKD. The CDR3 runs to 14 residues.

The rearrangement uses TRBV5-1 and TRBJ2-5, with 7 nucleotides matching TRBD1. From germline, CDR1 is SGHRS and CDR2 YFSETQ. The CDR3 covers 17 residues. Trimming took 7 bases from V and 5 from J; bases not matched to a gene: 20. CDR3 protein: CASHQREPGGPWETQYF. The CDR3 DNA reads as TGCGCCAGCCATCAACGAGAACCAGGGGGACCCTGGGAGACCCAGTACTTC. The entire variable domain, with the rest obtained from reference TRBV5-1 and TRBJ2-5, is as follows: KAGVTQTPRYLIKTRGQQVTLSCSPISGHRSVSWYQQTPGQGLQFLFEYFSETQRNKGNFPGRFSGRQFSNSRSEMNVSTLELGDSALYLCASHQREPGGPWETQYFGPGTRLLVL.